Given below is one T cell receptor beta chain in context. This sample is drawn from a study of blood T cell repertoires in COVID-19. Turning to the study itself: Sites in the United States, Italy and Spain provided acute and convalescent COVID-19 samples. T cells, B-cell-depleted T cells, or PBMCs supplied cDNA or gDNA.

Study processing details: Amplification with reference gene primers provided the estimates of nucleated cell counts. Sequenced by immunoSEQ multiplex PCR; TCRdb stores in-frame clones only, minus some. V and J calls and clone size come straight from that table; D and trimming were deduced from the DNA. The table shows roughly 190,000 clones, with around 83% occurring only once. Germline trimming cut 1 base from V and 7 bases from J; bases unmatched to any gene: 20. From germline, CDR1 is SGHNT and CDR2 YYREEE (reference sequence). The CDR3 is made up of 18 amino acids. This chain uses TRBV5-4 with TRBJ2-7, with 7 bases matching TRBD2. The sequenced sample consisted of peripheral blood. The source is a man aged 45-65 years with active or convalescent COVID-19. The DNA for the CDR3 is TGTGCCAGCAGCTTGCCTACCCCGTTTGAGGGAGGGACGCGAGAGCAGTACTTC. It yields the protein CASSLPTPFEGGTREQYF.